This TCR beta chain comes out of a study of T cell repertoires in cytomegalovirus infection. Study at large: Indications of both CMV infection and matching HLA type were provided by public TCR beta signatures. Study-level findings and limits: Ex vivo, HLA-C-restricted CMV-specific TCR beta clonotypes prevailed over the rest of the response.

TCRdb analysed the reads with MiXCR anew, one entry per CDR3 protein. Here the sample spans just over 300,000 distinct CDR3 sequences, 15% to 20% being singletons. As concerns this clonotype: Antigen unknown.

The sequencing sample was made of PBMCs. This receptor was identified in a human donor in good health (CMV status not recorded). Some clones in this sample may be carry-over from other donors' samples.

The CDR3 DNA is TGCGCCAGCAGCCCCGACCAGACCAATGAGCAGTTCTTC. As protein: CASSPDQTNEQFF. V and J are TRBV5-1 and TRBJ2-1, with D hard to call. This CDR3 contains 13 residues. Germline V CDR1 and CDR2: SGHRS, YFSETQ. Trimming took 4 bases from V and 6 from J, leaving 11 bases between them.